The 17 T cell receptor beta chains presented below share a single source sample, sequenced in a study of T cell responses to AZD1222 COVID-19 vaccine. Clones were read by immunoSEQ multiplex PCR, and TCRdb kept only the in-frame ones, dropping some. The profile shows some 140,000 clones, about 90% of them singletons. The input for sequencing was peripheral blood, taken on day 0 of AZD1222 vaccination. Every receptor here comes from an adult in good health.

The gene calls are TRBV5-1 and TRBJ1-4; 9 nucleotides agree with TRBD1. This CDR3 region has 15 residues. Germline V lookup: CDR1 SGHRS, CDR2 YFSETQ. The V segment lost 3 bases and the J segment 1 base; nucleotides outside the gene matches: 1. CDR3 bases: TGCGCCAGCAGCTGGGACAGGGTAACTAATGAAAAACTGTTTTTT. Translated: CASSWDRVTNEKLFF. Together with reference TRBV5-1 and TRBJ1-4, the CDR3 gives the full variable domain: KAGVTQTPRYLIKTRGQQVTLSCSPISGHRSVSWYQQTPGQGLQFLFEYFSETQRNKGNFPGRFSGRQFSNSRSEMNVSTLELGDSALYLCASSWDRVTNEKLFFGSGTQLSVL.

This clone has just one count. This chain connects TRBV6-6 to TRBJ1-1; unclear D gene. Germline V gene sequence: CDR1 MNHNY, CDR2 SVGAGI (reference sequence). Trimming stripped 2 bases from V and 3 bases from J, with 1 base between. CDR3 length: 11 residues. The DNA of the CDR3 is TGTGCCAGCAGTTACGACACTGAAGCTTTCTTT. This translates into CASSYDTEAFF.

The J gene is TRBJ2-1, the V gene TRBV2; TRBD2 matches at 14 bases. The CDR3 contains 16 residues. The germline V gene encodes CDR1 SNHLY and CDR2 FYNNEI. Germline trimming cut 8 bases from V and 7 bases from J; bases unmatched to any gene: 10. This CDR3 is CASRGTSGSGGNEQFF. The DNA for the CDR3 is TGTGCCAGCCGGGGGACTAGCGGGAGCGGTGGGAATGAGCAGTTCTTC. Based on the CDR3 plus reference TRBV2 and TRBJ2-1, the full variable domain is EPEVTQTPSHQVTQMGQEVILRCVPISNHLYFYWYRQILGQKVEFLVSFYNNEISEKSEIFDDQFSVERPDGSNFTLKIRSTKLEDSAMYFCASRGTSGSGGNEQFFGPGTRLTVL.

Here the CDR3 reads CATHQEGKVYEQYF. In nucleotides, the CDR3 is TGTGCCACTCATCAGGAGGGGAAAGTTTACGAGCAGTACTTC. The chain combines TRBV19 with TRBJ2-7; D might be TRBD2 (6 bases). Deletions cut 10 bases from V and 4 bases from J, with 20 bases between. The CDR3 has 14 amino acids. Germline CDR1 and CDR2: LNHDA and SQIVND (reference sequence).

The chain joins TRBV5-5 to TRBJ2-2; TRBD2 agrees at 9 bases. J was trimmed by 0 bases and V by 2 bases; bases with no gene match: 5. Germline CDR1 is SGHKS and CDR2 is YYEKEE (reference sequence). This CDR3 is 17 amino acids long. CDR3 nucleotides: TGTGCCAGCAGCTTCTCAGGCGGGGGGGCGAACACCGGGGAGCTGTTTTTT. Its translation: CASSFSGGGANTGELFF.

The chain couples TRBV27 to TRBJ1-1; 8 nucleotides agree with TRBD1. The junction had 10 bases not matched to a gene; V was cut back by 6 bases and J by 4 bases. The CDR3 extends over 15 amino acids. Germline CDR1 and CDR2: MNHEY and SMNVEV (reference sequence). CDR3 in amino acids: CASRSPGGASTEAFF. The CDR3, as DNA: TGTGCCAGCAGATCTCCAGGGGGCGCGTCCACTGAAGCTTTCTTT.

The chain employs TRBV4-2 and TRBJ1-1; TRBD1 might be the D (6 bases). Germline loops: CDR1 LGHNA, CDR2 YNFKEQ. CDR3 length equals 14 residues. The V gene lost 4 bases and the J gene lost 3 bases, with 12 bases spanning the gap. CDR3 DNA sequence: TGTGCCAGCAGCCTCTCGGACAGTGACACTGAAGCTTTCTTT. This translates into CASSLSDSDTEAFF.

The rearrangement uses TRBV9 and TRBJ2-6; no firm D call. The CDR3 loop spans 14 amino acids. Germline CDR1 SGDLS, CDR2 YYNGEE. V was shortened by 3 bases and J by 0 bases, with 4 bases between the two germline ends. The CDR3 bases are TGTGCCAGCAGCGATCACTCTGGGGCCAACGTCCTGACTTTC. Protein product: CASSDHSGANVLTF. Based on the CDR3 plus reference TRBV9 and TRBJ2-6, the full variable domain is DSGVTQTPKHLITATGQRVTLRCSPRSGDLSVYWYQQSLDQGLQFLIQYYNGEERAKGNILERFSAQQFPDLHSELNLSSLELGDSALYFCASSDHSGANVLTFGAGSRLTVL.

The chain employs TRBV27 and TRBJ1-1, with no clear D. CDR1 and CDR2 (germline): MNHEY, SMNVEV (reference sequence). The CDR3 covers 14 residues. The ends were cut back, 7 bases at V and 6 bases at J, with 18 bases in the middle. CDR3 sequence: CASKVFTVDAEAFF. The CDR3 region has the DNA TGTGCCAGCAAAGTCTTCACCGTCGACGCTGAAGCTTTCTTT.

This clone was seen once. The J gene is TRBJ1-2, the V gene TRBV27; 9 bases align to TRBD1. CDR3 length equals 15 residues. Germline loops: CDR1 MNHEY, CDR2 SMNVEV (reference sequence). Trimming cost V 5 bases and J 7 bases; bases outside gene matches: 11. The CDR3 is CASSPRDRAVAGYTF. The CDR3, as DNA: TGTGCCAGCAGTCCACGGGACAGGGCAGTGGCTGGCTACACCTTC.

The CDR3 coding sequence is TGTGCCAGCAGTCACGGTCCCGGGGAGCTGTTTTTT. It yields the protein CASSHGPGELFF. V is TRBV11-2 and J is TRBJ2-2; D remains ambiguous. With 6 bases removed from V and 6 bases from J, the gap between germline ends came to 8 bases. The CDR3 loop spans 12 amino acids. Germline loops: CDR1 SGHAT, CDR2 FQNNGV.

The chain carries TRBV6-2 or TRBV6-3 and TRBJ2-6; D is possibly TRBD2 (5 bases). Deletions cut 5 bases from V and 0 bases from J, with 8 bases between. CDR3 length: 15 residues. Germline CDR1 reads MNHEY; CDR2 reads SVGEGT. The CDR3 loop reads CASSPRGSGANVLTF. For the CDR3, the DNA is TGTGCCAGCAGTCCCCGGGGCTCTGGGGCCAACGTCCTGACTTTC.

The chain carries TRBV10-1 and TRBJ2-7; tentatively, D is TRBD1 (6 bases). Germline V gene data show CDR1 as WNHNN and CDR2 as SYGVQD (reference sequence). CDR3 length equals 14 residues. V gave up 7 bases and J gave up 3 bases, with 16 bases separating them. The CDR3 region is CASIFRTAIYEQYF. The CDR3 DNA follows: TGCGCCAGCATCTTCCGGACAGCGATCTACGAGCAGTACTTC.

This chain joins TRBV5-4 and TRBJ2-7; 7 bases map to TRBD2. Germline V gene data show CDR1 as SGHNT and CDR2 as YYREEE (reference sequence). This CDR3 is built from 14 residues. J gave up 5 bases and V 0 bases, and 5 bases lay outside the gene matches. CDR3 sequence: CASSLVAGAHEQYF. Here the CDR3 DNA reads TGTGCCAGCAGCTTGGTGGCGGGAGCCCACGAGCAGTACTTC.

The chain uses TRBV28 and TRBJ2-7; the D is unclear. The germline V gene has CDR1 MDHEN and CDR2 SYDVKM. The CDR3 sequence is 15 residues long. Deletions cut 0 bases from V and 0 bases from J, with 9 bases between. CDR3 coding DNA: TGTGCCAGCAGTTTATGGGGTTCGAGCTCCTACGAGCAGTACTTC. This encodes CASSLWGSSSYEQYF. Combining the CDR3 with reference TRBV28 and TRBJ2-7 gives the whole variable domain DVKVTQSSRYLVKRTGEKVFLECVQDMDHENMFWYRQDPGLGLRLIYFSYDVKMKEKGDIPEGYSVSREKKERFSLILESASTNQTSMYLCASSLWGSSSYEQYFGPGTRLTVT.

The rearrangement links TRBV27 to TRBJ1-4, with a possible D match to TRBD1 (6 bases). From germline, CDR1 is MNHEY and CDR2 SMNVEV (reference sequence). Trimming pared 3 bases from V and 1 base from J, leaving 6 bases between. CDR3 length: 14 residues. CDR3 nucleotides: TGTGCCAGCAGTTTCAGGGGAACTAATGAAAAACTGTTTTTT. Protein product: CASSFRGTNEKLFF.

The V gene is TRBV7-2, the J gene TRBJ2-5; TRBD2 matches at 8 bases. The CDR3 covers 15 residues. Trimming took 1 base from V and 5 from J; bases not matched to a gene: 6. The germline CDR1 and CDR2 sequences are SGHTA and FQGNSA. The CDR3 is CASSLDSGGGETQYF. The DNA for the CDR3 is TGTGCCAGCAGCTTAGACAGCGGGGGCGGTGAGACCCAGTACTTC.